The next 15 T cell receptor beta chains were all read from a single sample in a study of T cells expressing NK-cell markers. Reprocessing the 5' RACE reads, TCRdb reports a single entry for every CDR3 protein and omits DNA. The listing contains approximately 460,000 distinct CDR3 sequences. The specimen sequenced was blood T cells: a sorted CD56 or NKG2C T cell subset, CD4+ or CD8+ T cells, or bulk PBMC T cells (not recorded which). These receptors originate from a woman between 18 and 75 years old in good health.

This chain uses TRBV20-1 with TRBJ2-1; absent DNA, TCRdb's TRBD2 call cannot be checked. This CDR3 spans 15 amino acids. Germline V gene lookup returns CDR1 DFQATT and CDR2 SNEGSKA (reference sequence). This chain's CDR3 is CSARDGTSGGVEQFF.

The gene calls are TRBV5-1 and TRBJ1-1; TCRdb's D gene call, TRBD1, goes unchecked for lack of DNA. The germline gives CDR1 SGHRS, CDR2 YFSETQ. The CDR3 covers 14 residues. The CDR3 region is CASSLEGSPTEAFF.

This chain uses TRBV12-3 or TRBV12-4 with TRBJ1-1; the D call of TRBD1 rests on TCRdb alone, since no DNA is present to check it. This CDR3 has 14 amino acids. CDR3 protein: CASSLWGPNTEAFF.

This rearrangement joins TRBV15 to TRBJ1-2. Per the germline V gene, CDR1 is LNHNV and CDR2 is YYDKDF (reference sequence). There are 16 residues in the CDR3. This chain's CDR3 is CATSRGLSGTDYGYTF.

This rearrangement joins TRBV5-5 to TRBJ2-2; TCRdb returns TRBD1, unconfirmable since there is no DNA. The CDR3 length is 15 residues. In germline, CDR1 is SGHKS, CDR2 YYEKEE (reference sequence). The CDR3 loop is CASSREGANTGELFF.

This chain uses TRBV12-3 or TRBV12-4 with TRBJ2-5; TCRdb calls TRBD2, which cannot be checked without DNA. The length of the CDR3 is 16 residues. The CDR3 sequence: CASSLGEAGLQETQYF.

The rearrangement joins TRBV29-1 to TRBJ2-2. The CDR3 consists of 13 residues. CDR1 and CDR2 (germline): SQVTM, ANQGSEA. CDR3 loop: CSVTVYITGELFF.

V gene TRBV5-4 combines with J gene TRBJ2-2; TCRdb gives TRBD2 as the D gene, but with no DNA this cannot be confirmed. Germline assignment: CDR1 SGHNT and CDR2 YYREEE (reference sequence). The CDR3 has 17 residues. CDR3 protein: CASSSASYGSYTGELFF.

The CDR3 region is CASSYSGSPWTEAFF. This chain connects TRBV6-5 to TRBJ1-1. Germline V gives CDR1 MNHEY, CDR2 SVGAGI. The CDR3 runs 15 residues.

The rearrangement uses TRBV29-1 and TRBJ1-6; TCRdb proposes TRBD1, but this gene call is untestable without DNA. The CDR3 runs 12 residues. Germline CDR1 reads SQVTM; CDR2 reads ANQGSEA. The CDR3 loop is CSAGTGNSPLHF.

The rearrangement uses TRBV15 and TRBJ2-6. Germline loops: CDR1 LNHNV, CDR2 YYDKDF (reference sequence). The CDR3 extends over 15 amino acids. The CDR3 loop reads CATSREGTGANVLTF.

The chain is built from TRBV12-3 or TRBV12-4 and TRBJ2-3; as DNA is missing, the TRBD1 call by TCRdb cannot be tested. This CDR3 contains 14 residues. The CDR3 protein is CASSLVPSTDTQYF.

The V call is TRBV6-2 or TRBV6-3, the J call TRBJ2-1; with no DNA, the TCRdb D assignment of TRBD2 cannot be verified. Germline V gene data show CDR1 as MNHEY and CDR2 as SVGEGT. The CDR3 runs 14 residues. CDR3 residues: CASLGLAGHNEQFF.

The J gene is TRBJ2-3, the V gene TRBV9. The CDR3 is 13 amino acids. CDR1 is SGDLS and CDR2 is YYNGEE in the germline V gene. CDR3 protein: CASSVEAEDTQYF.

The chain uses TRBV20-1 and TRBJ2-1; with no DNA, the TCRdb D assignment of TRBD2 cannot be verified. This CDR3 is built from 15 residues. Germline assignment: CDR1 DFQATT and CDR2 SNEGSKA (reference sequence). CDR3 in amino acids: CSARIFAGRKDEQFF.